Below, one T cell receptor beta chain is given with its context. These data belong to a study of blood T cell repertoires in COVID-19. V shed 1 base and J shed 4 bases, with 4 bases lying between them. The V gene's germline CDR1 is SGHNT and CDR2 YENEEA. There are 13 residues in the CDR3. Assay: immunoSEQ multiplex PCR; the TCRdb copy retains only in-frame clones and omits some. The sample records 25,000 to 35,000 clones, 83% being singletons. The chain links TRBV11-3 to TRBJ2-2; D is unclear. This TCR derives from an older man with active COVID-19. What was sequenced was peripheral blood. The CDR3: CASSLGGTGELFF. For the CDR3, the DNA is TGTGCCAGCAGCTTAGGCGGCACCGGGGAGCTGTTTTTT.